This record concerns one TCR beta chain sequence. The antigen is not known. About 0.5 to 1 ug RNA was reverse transcribed with random hexamers. Amplification of TCR beta CDR3 spanned 54 Vbeta and 13 Jbeta via immunoSEQ multiplex PCR. TCRdb ran MiXCR on the immunoSEQ multiplex PCR reads and lists one entry per CDR3 protein. The top ten hold roughly 0.09% of the sample, which has a few hundred thousand distinct CDR3 sequences, about 95% seen once. This record belongs to a study of CD8 T cells in Susac syndrome. TCR beta sequencing was performed on blood CD8+ and CD4+ T cells. Negative isolation was used for CD8+ and CD4+ T cells, and FACS enrichment was applied to TEMRA cells. The CDR3 length is 13 residues. V lost 2 bases to trimming and J lost 6 bases, with 11 bases between them. Study outcomes and limitations: The study conceded that relatively few individuals underwent its TCR sequencing and HLA analysis.

The clonotype was recovered from a human donor with multiple sclerosis. The sequencing input was CD4+ T cells from PBMCs. V and J are TRBV12-3 or TRBV12-4 and TRBJ2-7; D uncertain. The CDR3 reads CASSLYPKAEQYF. The CDR3 DNA reads TGTGCCAGCAGTTTATATCCCAAGGCCGAGCAGTACTTC.